These 30 T cell receptor beta chains originate from one sample sequenced in a study of blood T cell repertoires in COVID-19. Assay used: immunoSEQ multiplex PCR; TCRdb lists only in-frame clones, some missing. The repertoire includes fewer than 120,000 clones, less than 75% of them detected once, and about 7.1% sits in the top ten. Sequenced input: peripheral blood. The receptors were gathered from a woman aged 55-70 years with acute or convalescent COVID-19.

In its sample, this clone was seen a few times. The rearrangement links TRBV19 to TRBJ1-2, with D uncertain. The V gene's germline CDR1 is LNHDA and CDR2 SQIVND (reference sequence). The CDR3 is made up of 11 amino acids. The ends were cut back, 5 bases at V and 8 bases at J, with 9 bases in the middle. The CDR3 bases are TGTGCCAGTAGTCTTTTTTCGGGCTACACCTTC. Translation gives CASSLFSGYTF.

The chain is built from TRBV5-6 and TRBJ2-7; 8 bases align to TRBD1. J lost 5 bases, V lost 5 bases, and 9 bases had no gene match. The CDR3 sequence is 14 residues long. Germline values: CDR1 SGHDT, CDR2 YYEEEE. The CDR3 reads CASSVRGRAHEQYF. Here the CDR3 DNA reads TGTGCCAGCAGTGTCAGGGGGCGCGCCCACGAGCAGTACTTC.

The J gene is TRBJ2-5, the V gene TRBV28, with 11 bases identical to TRBD2. The CDR3 is made up of 14 amino acids. Trimming took 8 bases from V and 3 from J; bases not matched to a gene: 5. The V gene's germline CDR1 is MDHEN and CDR2 SYDVKM. DNA of the CDR3: TGTGCCAGCGCGGGTAGCGGGGGGGAAGAGACCCAGTACTTC. It encodes CASAGSGGEETQYF.

The CDR3 here is CAVQGSTDTQYF. The CDR3, as DNA: TGTGCCGTACAGGGCAGCACAGATACGCAGTATTTT. The chain joins TRBV6-5 to TRBJ2-3; possible D gene TRBD1, 6 bases. CDR1 MNHEY and CDR2 SVGAGI come from the germline V gene. V lost 11 bases, J lost 0 bases, and 9 bases lay in between. The CDR3 loop spans 12 amino acids.

The genes are TRBV3-1 (or the pseudogene TRBV3-2) and TRBJ2-6, with D perhaps TRBD1 (6 bases). The germline V gene has CDR1 LGHDT and CDR2 YNNKEL (reference sequence). CDR3 length equals 15 residues. Trimming pared 10 bases from V and 0 bases from J, leaving 13 bases between. The DNA of the CDR3 is TGTGCCACCAGGACAGCTCACTCTGGGGCCAACGTCCTGACTTTC. It is translated as CATRTAHSGANVLTF.

This clone was detected a few times. This sequence joins TRBV2 and TRBJ1-1; D remains ambiguous. V dropped 6 bases and J dropped 1 base, with 15 bases sitting between them. There are 15 residues in the CDR3. Germline V gene data show CDR1 as SNHLY and CDR2 as FYNNEI. CDR3 DNA sequence: TGTGCCAGCAGCGTGGCCTGGAGTAAGAACACTGAAGCTTTCTTT. The encoded protein is CASSVAWSKNTEAFF.

The chain employs TRBV6-2 or TRBV6-3 and TRBJ2-3; D gene unclear. The germline CDR1 and CDR2 sequences are MNHEY and SVGEGT. The CDR3 runs to 11 residues. Trimming left V 5 bases short and J 6 bases short, with 6 bases between. The CDR3 here is CASSRVDTQYF. As DNA, the CDR3 is TGTGCCAGCAGTCGGGTGGATACGCAGTATTTT.

V and J are TRBV11-3 and TRBJ2-3; TRBD2 aligns across 14 bases. The CDR3 has 16 amino acids. Germline lookup yields CDR1 SGHNT and CDR2 YENEEA. V was clipped by 5 bases and J by 2 bases; unmatched bases: 3. This CDR3 reads CASSRLAGGPTDTQYF. As DNA, the CDR3 is TGTGCCAGCAGCCGACTAGCGGGGGGGCCCACAGATACGCAGTATTTT.

The V call is TRBV18, the J call TRBJ1-2, with TRBD1 as a possible D gene (5 bases). Trimming left V 5 bases short and J 5 bases short, with 9 bases between. CDR1 is KGHSH, CDR2 LQKENI, per germline. The CDR3 is made up of 12 amino acids. CDR3 loop: CASSKGEYGYTF. In DNA, the CDR3 is TGTGCCAGCTCAAAAGGGGAATATGGCTACACCTTC.

V gene TRBV28 combines with J gene TRBJ2-1; perhaps TRBD1 as D (6 bases). CDR1 is MDHEN, CDR2 SYDVKM, per germline. V shed 5 bases and J shed 7 bases, with 18 bases lying between them. The CDR3 sequence is 15 residues long. CDR3 in amino acids: CASSEISRGRNEQFF. The CDR3 bases are TGTGCCAGCAGTGAGATCTCCAGGGGTCGTAATGAGCAGTTCTTC.

This clone has just a few counts. The chain carries TRBV9 and TRBJ1-1; D remains ambiguous. The V end was cut by 2 bases, the J end by 0 bases, with 5 bases between. This CDR3 is built from 13 residues. CDR1 is SGDLS and CDR2 is YYNGEE in the germline V gene. The chain's CDR3 is CASSVKMNTEAFF. The CDR3 coding sequence is TGTGCCAGCAGCGTTAAAATGAACACTGAAGCTTTCTTT.

The V call is TRBV12-3 or TRBV12-4, the J call TRBJ2-7; TRBD1 aligns across 7 bases. The CDR3 is 13 residues long. Losses at the gene ends were 7 bases for V and 3 bases for J; bases not matched to a gene: 6. CDR3 coding DNA: TGTGCCAGCAACCGACAGGGAGACTACGAGCAGTACTTC. The encoded protein is CASNRQGDYEQYF.

This chain connects TRBV7-9 to TRBJ1-3; the D is unclear. Germline V gene lookup returns CDR1 SEHNR and CDR2 FQNEAQ (reference sequence). CDR3 length equals 13 residues. V gave up 6 bases and J gave up 0 bases, with 6 bases separating them. CDR3 in amino acids: CASRTSSGNTIYF. For the CDR3, the DNA is TGTGCCAGCAGGACAAGCTCTGGAAACACCATATATTTT.

This clone has only one observation. This rearrangement joins TRBV2 to TRBJ2-3; the D gene is possibly TRBD1 (5 bases). Trimming took 8 bases from V and 2 from J, leaving 17 bases between them. CDR1 and CDR2 from the germline V gene are SNHLY and FYNNEI. The CDR3 sequence is 15 residues long. CDR3 bases: TGTGCCAGCGCGAATCAGGGTCTCATCACAGATACGCAGTATTTT. Its translation: CASANQGLITDTQYF.

This chain connects TRBV6-5 to TRBJ2-7; 7 bases agree with TRBD2. The CDR3 has 15 residues. Losses at the gene ends were 5 bases for V and 7 bases for J; bases not matched to a gene: 14. Per germline, CDR1 MNHEY and CDR2 SVGAGI. CDR3 loop: CASSTPSGPGREQYF. The CDR3 region has the DNA TGTGCCAGCAGTACACCTAGCGGCCCCGGACGGGAGCAGTACTTC.

The rearrangement links TRBV12-5 to TRBJ2-5; tentatively, D is TRBD2 (6 bases). The CDR3 covers 15 residues. Germline CDR1 reads LGHNT; CDR2 reads FRNRAP. V was pared by 2 bases and J by 5 bases, with 15 bases between. The CDR3, as DNA: TGTGCTAGTGGTTTGCCGGGGGAGGCAACGGAGACCCAGTACTTC. This gives the protein CASGLPGEATETQYF.

The rearrangement uses TRBV6-5 and TRBJ1-1; 7 nucleotides match TRBD1. Germline trimming cut 6 bases from V and 0 bases from J; bases unmatched to any gene: 10. CDR3 length equals 16 residues. Germline V CDR1 and CDR2: MNHEY, SVGAGI. As DNA, the CDR3 is TGTGCCAGCAGCTACACCCCCGGGACAGTGAACACTGAAGCTTTCTTT. Translating gives CASSYTPGTVNTEAFF.

V gene TRBV7-2 combines with J gene TRBJ1-1; the D gene is possibly TRBD1 (5 bases). The CDR3 is 15 amino acids. Trimming took 2 bases from V and 4 from J, leaving 14 bases between them. CDR1 and CDR2 from the germline V gene are SGHTA and FQGNSA. Here the CDR3 DNA reads TGTGCCAGCAGCTTACAAAGGGGTTCAGGCACTGAAGCTTTCTTT. It encodes CASSLQRGSGTEAFF.

Regarding this clone: An end of the junction does not agree with germline; a read error may underlie this. The chain links TRBV7-2 to TRBJ2-5; D is ambiguous. The CDR3 runs 16 residues. Looked up from germline, CDR1 is SGHTA and CDR2 is FQGNSA. CDR3 in amino acids: CASRLGVLPVQETQYF. For the CDR3, the DNA is TGTGCCAGCAGGTTAGGTGTATTGCCGGTCCAAGAGACCCAGTACTTC.

The V call is TRBV6-6, the J call TRBJ2-7, with TRBD2 identical over 12 bases. V trimming: 0 bases; J trimming: 7 bases; junction bases outside the gene matches: 7. The germline V gene has CDR1 MNHNY and CDR2 SVGAGI (reference sequence). This CDR3 comprises 16 residues. The CDR3 loop reads CASSYSASGGVWEQYF. The CDR3 DNA reads as TGTGCCAGCAGTTACTCCGCTAGCGGGGGGGTCTGGGAGCAGTACTTC.

The V and J genes are TRBV2 and TRBJ1-4; D unresolved. The V gene's germline CDR1 is SNHLY and CDR2 FYNNEI. V was pared by 6 bases and J by 8 bases, with 16 bases between. This CDR3 is built from 14 residues. The CDR3 spells CASRVRSLREKLFF. CDR3 DNA: TGTGCCAGCAGGGTGAGGTCCCTTCGCGAAAAACTGTTTTTT.

In DNA form, the CDR3 reads TGCAGCGTCAACTCCGGGACAGGGACTCAGCCCCAGCATTTT. It is translated as CSVNSGTGTQPQHF. V usage is TRBV29-1 and J usage is TRBJ1-5; 9 bases agree with TRBD1. This CDR3 comprises 14 residues. Per the germline V gene, CDR1 is SQVTM and CDR2 is ANQGSEA. J gave up 6 bases and V 6 bases, and 9 bases lay outside the gene matches.

This clone was counted once. The rearrangement joins TRBV29-1 to TRBJ1-1; D perhaps matches TRBD1 (5 bases). The CDR3 is 12 residues long. Between the trimmed V and J ends, which lost 5 bases and 7 bases, there was a span of 14 bases. The germline CDR1 and CDR2 sequences are SQVTM and ANQGSEA. The CDR3 bases are TGCAGCGTTCTGGATCGGGGGAGTGAAGCTTTCTTT. Protein sequence: CSVLDRGSEAFF.

The chain combines TRBV2 with TRBJ1-6; D unresolved. This CDR3 has 17 amino acids. The germline gives CDR1 SNHLY, CDR2 FYNNEI. Trimming left V 2 bases short and J 9 bases short, with 20 bases between. CDR3 protein: CASSETRSSVSGSPLHF. DNA for the CDR3: TGTGCCAGCAGTGAAACCAGATCGTCGGTTAGCGGTTCACCCCTCCACTTT.

The chain is built from TRBV6-5 and TRBJ2-3; maybe TRBD1 (5 bases). Trimming removed 0 bases from V and 2 bases from J, with 9 bases in between. From germline, CDR1 is MNHEY and CDR2 SVGAGI. The CDR3 consists of 15 residues. This CDR3 is CASSYSGHYTDTQYF. The CDR3 nucleotides are TGTGCCAGCAGTTACTCGGGGCACTACACAGATACGCAGTATTTT.

The rearrangement joins TRBV19 to TRBJ1-5; 11 nucleotides match TRBD1. CDR1 and CDR2 from the germline V gene are LNHDA and SQIVND (reference sequence). The CDR3 sequence is 13 residues long. The ends lost 8 bases at V and 6 bases at J; junction bases unmatched: 3. CDR3 loop: CASGGTGGQPQHF. The CDR3 coding sequence is TGTGCCAGTGGCGGGACAGGGGGTCAGCCCCAGCATTTT.

The J gene is TRBJ1-2, the V gene TRBV12-3 or TRBV12-4; D unclear. The V end lost 0 bases, the J end lost 8 bases, and 7 bases lay between the germline ends. The CDR3 extends over 12 amino acids. The CDR3 loop reads CASSLAEGGYTF. The CDR3 DNA reads as TGTGCCAGCAGTTTAGCGGAGGGCGGCTACACCTTC.

This sequence joins TRBV28 and TRBJ1-6; D gene unclear. CDR3 length equals 16 residues. Trimming removed 5 bases from V and 9 bases from J, with 20 bases in between. Germline V gene sequence: CDR1 MDHEN, CDR2 SYDVKM. The CDR3 bases are TGTGCCAGCAGTCACTCACAGATCACCGTTGGTTCACCCCTCCACTTT. Translating gives CASSHSQITVGSPLHF.

The genes are TRBV12-3 or TRBV12-4 and TRBJ1-5; D not certain. With 6 bases removed from V and 5 bases from J, the gap between germline ends came to 11 bases. CDR3 size: 13 residues. CDR3 nucleotides: TGTGCCAGCAGCTTCCCCCCAGATCAGCCCCAGCATTTT. Its translation is CASSFPPDQPQHF.

Notes on this clone: Additional DNA sequences in this sample encode the identical CDR3. The V call is TRBV29-1, the J call TRBJ1-2; D is unclear. V lost 5 bases and J lost 4, with 5 bases in between. The CDR3 is 10 residues long. CDR1 and CDR2 from the germline V gene are SQVTM and ANQGSEA. For the CDR3, the DNA is TGCAGCGTTCTTAGCTATGGCTACACCTTC. Translating gives CSVLSYGYTF.